The sequence of this T cell receptor (beta chain) was determined in a study of blood T cell repertoires in COVID-19. Study summary: The cDNA or gDNA used as material had been derived from T cells, B-cell-depleted T cells, or PBMCs.

Trimming removed 9 bases from V and 3 bases from J, with 12 bases in between. Germline-derived CDR1 and CDR2 are KGHDR and SFDVKD. The CDR3 is 13 amino acids. The data were produced by immunoSEQ multiplex PCR, yet TCRdb's version contains in-frame clones alone and is incomplete. Here the sample spans 300,000 to 400,000 clones, about 92% being singletons. The chain has TRBV24-1 and TRBJ2-3; no reliable D call. The sequencing sample was made of PBMCs or T cells enriched from blood (not recorded which). This TCR was recovered from a man aged 55 to 70 who had recovered from COVID-19. In DNA, the CDR3 is TGTGCCACCGGGCCGTTGGGTACAGATACGCAGTATTTT. Protein: CATGPLGTDTQYF.